The 16 T cell receptor beta chains reported below all come from one sample, sequenced in a study of cytomegalovirus exposure and HLA in healthy donors. The PCR made use of 60 Vbeta and 13 Jbeta primers. Repertoires were generated with immunoSEQ multiplex PCR, while TCRdb's copy carries only in-frame clones and drops some. The sample includes roughly 80,000 clones, approximately 70% of them seen just once. Sequencing used PBMCs. The receptors shown here come from a man aged 60 to 69 in good health and CMV-seropositive.

In its sample, this clone was seen once. This sequence joins TRBV6-5 and TRBJ2-1, with D tentatively TRBD1 (5 bases). V was shortened by 0 bases and J by 7 bases, with 13 bases between the two germline ends. This CDR3 contains 15 residues. The germline V gene encodes CDR1 MNHEY and CDR2 SVGAGI. The CDR3: CASSYSNQGLNEQFF. CDR3 sequence (DNA): TGTGCCAGCAGTTACTCGAACCAGGGTTTGAATGAGCAGTTCTTC.

As to this clone: This same CDR3 is encoded by further DNA sequences in the sample. The chain couples TRBV29-1 to TRBJ2-3; tentative D call: TRBD2 (7 bases). Germline CDR1 and CDR2: SQVTM and ANQGSEA. This CDR3 has 14 amino acids. V lost 7 bases and J 4 bases, leaving 18 bases between the germline ends. The CDR3, as DNA: TGCAGCGCCCCGAGGGGGGGGCAGGCAGATACGCAGTATTTT. Its protein is CSAPRGGQADTQYF.

The rearrangement links TRBV19 to TRBJ1-1; D not certain. Looked up from germline, CDR1 is LNHDA and CDR2 is SQIVND (reference sequence). The length of the CDR3 is 14 residues. V was trimmed by 2 bases and J by 0 bases, leaving 7 bases between them. CDR3 bases: TGTGCCAGTAGTATACAGAGGGTGAACACTGAAGCTTTCTTT. Amino acids: CASSIQRVNTEAFF.

The sample holds a few counts of this clone. This sequence joins TRBV6-1 and TRBJ1-1; D is ambiguous. Germline V gene sequence: CDR1 MNHNS, CDR2 SASEGT. Trimming left V 5 bases short and J 4 bases short, with 14 bases between. CDR3 size: 14 residues. CDR3 sequence: CASSLGTLRTEAFF. The DNA for the CDR3 is TGTGCCAGCAGTTTGGGCACCCTGCGCACTGAAGCTTTCTTT.

A single count supports this clone. V is TRBV5-6 and J is TRBJ1-2, with D uncertain. Germline V gene data show CDR1 as SGHDT and CDR2 as YYEEEE. This CDR3 is 15 amino acids long. Trimming stripped 0 bases from V and 0 bases from J, with 9 bases between. The CDR3 here is CASSLAQPANYGYTF. Here the CDR3 DNA reads TGTGCCAGCAGCTTGGCACAGCCGGCTAACTATGGCTACACCTTC.

The CDR3 bases are TGTGCCAGCAGCTCCCGAACTCGGACTTCCTACGAGCAGTACTTC. It translates to CASSSRTRTSYEQYF. J is TRBJ2-7 and V is TRBV7-9, with TRBD2 as a possible D gene (5 bases). V was shortened by 4 bases and J by 1 base, with 14 bases between the two germline ends. Germline lookup yields CDR1 SEHNR and CDR2 FQNEAQ (reference sequence). The CDR3 consists of 15 residues. The full variable domain, completed using reference TRBV7-9 and TRBJ2-7, is DTGVSQNPRHKITKRGQNVTFRCDPISEHNRLYWYRQTLGQGPEFLTYFQNEAQLEKSRLLSDRFSAERPKGSFSTLEIQRTEQGDSAMYLCASSSRTRTSYEQYFGPGTRLTVT.

The V and J genes are TRBV7-3 and TRBJ2-2; D is ambiguous. Germline CDR1 and CDR2: SGHTA and FQGTGA. Trimming removed 4 bases from V and 0 bases from J, with 15 bases in between. The CDR3 sequence is 17 residues long. The CDR3 loop reads CASSSPLAGPNTGELFF. The CDR3 DNA reads as TGTGCCAGCAGCTCACCCCTCGCAGGCCCGAACACCGGGGAGCTGTTTTTT. The whole variable domain, filled in from reference TRBV7-3 and TRBJ2-2, reads GAGVSQTPSNKVTEKGKYVELRCDPISGHTALYWYRQSLGQGPEFLIYFQGTGAADDSGLPNDRFFAVRPEGSVSTLKIQRTERGDSAVYLCASSSPLAGPNTGELFFGEGSRLTVL.

The chain links TRBV29-1 to TRBJ2-7; 9 nucleotides agree with TRBD1. The germline V gene has CDR1 SQVTM and CDR2 ANQGSEA. Trimming at V came to 3 bases and at J to 4 bases, leaving 4 bases not matched to a gene. CDR3 length equals 13 residues. CDR3 nucleotides: TGCAGCGTTGACGGGACAGGGACGTACGAGCAGTACTTC. Protein: CSVDGTGTYEQYF.

The chain recombines TRBV11-2 with TRBJ2-5; D might be TRBD1 (5 bases). The germline V gene encodes CDR1 SGHAT and CDR2 FQNNGV. The length of the CDR3 is 17 residues. Trimming removed 5 bases at V and 0 bases at J, with 19 bases between. Here the CDR3 DNA reads TGTGCCAGCAGCACATACGGTCGGACAACGTACCAAGAGACCCAGTACTTC. Translating it yields CASSTYGRTTYQETQYF.

The chain joins TRBV2 to TRBJ1-2; D is possibly TRBD1 (5 bases). Germline V gene lookup returns CDR1 SNHLY and CDR2 FYNNEI. CDR3 length: 15 residues. V was pared by 6 bases and J by 2 bases, with 16 bases between. CDR3 in amino acids: CASRVAGGSNYGYTF. The CDR3 DNA follows: TGTGCCAGCAGAGTGGCCGGGGGTTCCAACTATGGCTACACCTTC.

The CDR3, as DNA: TGTGCCAGCAGCTTGGGGGGACAGGGGCGCGGGTCACCCCTCCACTTT. Its translation: CASSLGGQGRGSPLHF. The gene calls are TRBV5-4 and TRBJ1-6; 10 nucleotides match TRBD1. V lost 0 bases to trimming and J lost 10 bases; unmatched junction nucleotides: 7. Germline values: CDR1 SGHNT, CDR2 YYREEE (reference sequence). This CDR3 region has 16 residues.

This sequence joins TRBV19 and TRBJ2-3; 11 nucleotides agree with TRBD2. Per the germline V gene, CDR1 is LNHDA and CDR2 is SQIVND (reference sequence). The CDR3 covers 18 residues. Trimming took 5 bases from V and 4 from J; bases not matched to a gene: 14. Here the CDR3 DNA reads TGTGCCAGTAGTTCTCCTGGGGGACTAGCGGCTCGGCCAGATACGCAGTATTTT. It codes for CASSSPGGLAARPDTQYF.

This chain connects TRBV7-6 to TRBJ1-1, with D uncertain. The V gene's germline CDR1 is SGHVS and CDR2 FNYEAQ. The germline V and J ends were trimmed by 1 base and 12 bases, with 12 bases remaining between them. The CDR3 length is 12 residues. The CDR3 protein is CASSLGPGVSFF. CDR3 sequence (DNA): TGTGCCAGCAGCTTAGGGCCGGGTGTTTCTTTCTTT. The full variable domain, completed using reference TRBV7-6 and TRBJ1-1, is GAGVSQSPRYKVTKRGQDVALRCDPISGHVSLYWYRQALGQGPEFLTYFNYEAQQDKSGLPNDRFSAERPEGSISTLTIQRTEQRDSAMYRCASSLGPGVSFFGQGTRLTVV.

The chain recombines TRBV29-1 with TRBJ1-5; D is unresolved. The CDR3 contains 12 residues. The V gene's germline CDR1 is SQVTM and CDR2 ANQGSEA. V was shortened by 7 bases and J by 3 bases, with 10 bases between the two germline ends. CDR3 nucleotide sequence: TGCAGCGCACAGTCTTTCAATCAGCCCCAGCATTTT. It is translated as CSAQSFNQPQHF.

The chain recombines TRBV19 with TRBJ2-7; a weak D match, TRBD2 (5 bases). Trimming shortened V by 4 bases and J by 4 bases, and 20 bases separated the two germline ends. Germline CDR1 is LNHDA and CDR2 is SQIVND (reference sequence). This CDR3 has 16 residues. This CDR3 reads CASSRVSAAGSYEQYF. The CDR3 DNA follows: TGTGCCAGTAGTAGGGTTTCGGCCGCGGGCTCTTACGAGCAGTACTTC.

The rearrangement joins TRBV5-6 to TRBJ2-1; 10 positions agree with TRBD2. Looked up from germline, CDR1 is SGHDT and CDR2 is YYEEEE. Trimming took 4 bases from V and 8 from J; bases not matched to a gene: 9. The CDR3 spans 15 residues. CDR3 nucleotide sequence: TGTGCCAGCAGCCTGACTAGCGGGTTTTTCTATGAGCAGTTCTTC. Its translation: CASSLTSGFFYEQFF.